The 27 T cell receptor beta chains reported below all come from one sample, sequenced in a study of brain metastases from non-small cell lung cancer (dated by TCRdb to about 2019). Libraries were prepared through the immunoSEQ multiplex PCR assay. Not all clones reach the TCRdb copy of this immuneACCESS table, which keeps in-frame sequences only. Checked studies attribute under half of the gap to unresolved V genes and leave the rest unexplained. For this sample there are about 530 clones; 75% to 85% appear just once. The top ten clones comprise 20% to 25% of the sample. Sequenced sample: tissue from a brain metastasis. What this sample's cell subset or site label stands for: resected brain metastasis paired with primary lung tumor. These receptors all stem from a donor at least 40 years old with non-small cell lung cancer.

The V and J genes are TRBV7-9 and TRBJ2-7; D is uncertain. Germline V lookup: CDR1 SEHNR, CDR2 FQNEAQ (reference sequence). CDR3 size: 11 residues. The ends were cut back, 4 bases at V and 4 bases at J, with 5 bases in the middle. This CDR3 reads CASSSEYEQYF. CDR3 DNA: TGTGCCAGCAGCTCCGAGTACGAGCAGTACTTC.

The chain recombines TRBV2 with TRBJ1-2; D unresolved. Germline V lookup: CDR1 SNHLY, CDR2 FYNNEI. Trimming pared 1 base from V and 8 bases from J, leaving 11 bases between. This CDR3 spans 13 amino acids. The CDR3 sequence is CASSEGASWGYTF. Here the CDR3 DNA reads TGTGCCAGCAGTGAAGGGGCCTCGTGGGGCTACACCTTC.

The chain employs TRBV6-8 and TRBJ1-1; D ambiguous. The germline V gene encodes CDR1 MNHGY and CDR2 SAAAGT. V lost 0 bases and J lost 7, with 9 bases in between. The CDR3 spans 13 residues. In DNA form, the CDR3 reads TGTGCCAGCAGTTACTCCGTCGGGGATGAAGCTTTCTTT. Encoded protein: CASSYSVGDEAFF.

This clone came up a few times. The sample has other DNA sequences that encode this CDR3 too. V and J are TRBV9 and TRBJ1-6, with TRBD1 as a possible D gene (6 bases). The V and J ends lost 3 bases and 7 bases respectively, with 14 bases between them. This CDR3 comprises 15 residues. Germline CDR1 reads SGDLS; CDR2 reads YYNGEE. This CDR3 reads CASSGPEGENSPLHF. In nucleotides, the CDR3 is TGTGCCAGCAGCGGCCCCGAGGGGGAAAATTCACCCCTCCACTTT.

V and J are TRBV15 and TRBJ2-3, with a possible D match to TRBD2 (6 bases). Trimming took 3 bases from V and 3 from J, leaving 10 bases between them. This CDR3 is built from 14 residues. The germline V gene encodes CDR1 LNHNV and CDR2 YYDKDF (reference sequence). CDR3 in amino acids: CATSRVGGTDTQYF. The CDR3 region has the DNA TGTGCCACCAGCAGGGTAGGAGGGACAGATACGCAGTATTTT.

Turning to this clone: Relative to the germline gene, one junction end is altered; a read error may explain this. The chain carries TRBV3-1 (or the pseudogene TRBV3-2) and TRBJ2-2; D perhaps matches TRBD2 (5 bases). CDR3 length equals 16 residues. Germline CDR1 LGHDT, CDR2 YNNKEL (reference sequence). Written as DNA, the CDR3 is TGTGCCAGCAGCTCACGCCATCCCAGGCTTGACCGGGGAGCTGTTTTT. It is translated as CASSSRHPRLDRGAVF.

The J gene is TRBJ1-1, the V gene TRBV18, with D possibly matching TRBD1 (5 bases). This CDR3 is built from 13 residues. Between the trimmed V and J ends, which lost 3 bases and 6 bases, there was a span of 11 bases. Per germline, CDR1 KGHSH and CDR2 LQKENI. The CDR3 here is CASSPNTGAEAFF. The DNA of the CDR3 is TGTGCCAGCTCACCGAATACAGGCGCTGAAGCTTTCTTT.

The chain uses TRBV2 and TRBJ2-7, with 7 bases fitting TRBD2. The CDR3 is 14 amino acids. Germline CDR1 and CDR2: SNHLY and FYNNEI. Germline trimming cut 8 bases from V and 0 bases from J; bases unmatched to any gene: 7. CDR3 bases: TGTGCCAGCGCGAGGGGCGGGAGCTCCTACGAGCAGTACTTC. Its protein is CASARGGSSYEQYF. The variable domain in full, completed from reference TRBV2 and TRBJ2-7, reads EPEVTQTPSHQVTQMGQEVILRCVPISNHLYFYWYRQILGQKVEFLVSFYNNEISEKSEIFDDQFSVERPDGSNFTLKIRSTKLEDSAMYFCASARGGSSYEQYFGPGTRLTVT.

This sequence joins TRBV5-6 and TRBJ1-4; 8 nucleotides match TRBD1. The CDR3 contains 15 residues. CDR1 is SGHDT and CDR2 is YYEEEE in the germline V gene. After removal of 0 bases from V and 3 bases from J, the junction contained 1 base not matched to a gene. CDR3 bases: TGTGCCAGCAGCTTGGGGACAGGGTCTAATGAAAAACTGTTTTTT. Translation gives CASSLGTGSNEKLFF.

V gene TRBV6-2 or TRBV6-3 combines with J gene TRBJ2-1; tentative D call: TRBD1 (5 bases). The CDR3 sequence is 12 residues long. CDR1 MNHEY and CDR2 SVGEGT come from the germline V gene. Trimming cost V 2 bases and J 6 bases, with 5 bases left between them. The CDR3 here is CASSYGANEQFF. The DNA of the CDR3 is TGTGCCAGCAGTTACGGGGCCAATGAGCAGTTCTTC.

This clone was seen a handful of times. V and J are TRBV6-5 and TRBJ1-1; D is perhaps TRBD1 (5 bases). The germline V and J ends were trimmed by 6 bases and 6 bases, with 14 bases remaining between them. This CDR3 has 13 residues. Germline-derived CDR1 and CDR2 are MNHEY and SVGAGI. CDR3: CASRPDIGAEAFF. The DNA for the CDR3 is TGTGCCAGCAGACCGGACATAGGGGCTGAAGCTTTCTTT.

Details on this clone: This may stem from a read error, because a much larger clone lies one nucleotide away. Distinct nucleotide sequences in the sample also encode this CDR3. The gene calls are TRBV5-4 and TRBJ1-1; the D gene is possibly TRBD1 (6 bases). This CDR3 comprises 15 residues. The germline V gene encodes CDR1 SGHNT and CDR2 YYREEE (reference sequence). CDR3 DNA sequence: TGTGCCAGCAGCCCTAAGGGGGGGCCGAACACTGAAGCTTTTTTT. Amino acids: CASSPKGGPNTEAFF.

A few counts support this clone. This sequence joins TRBV6-5 and TRBJ1-2, with TRBD1 identical over 8 bases. The CDR3 totals 13 residues. V shed 7 bases, J shed 7 bases, and the junction held 8 bases outside the gene matches. CDR1 MNHEY and CDR2 SVGAGI come from the germline V gene. CDR3 DNA sequence: TGTGCCAGCAATCCAGGGGGCAGGGCTGGCTACACCTTC. Protein product: CASNPGGRAGYTF.

This sequence joins TRBV18 and TRBJ1-5, with unresolved D. The ends were cut back, 2 bases at V and 0 bases at J, with 8 bases in the middle. Germline CDR1 is KGHSH and CDR2 is LQKENI. CDR3 length: 15 amino acids. CDR3 bases: TGTGCCAGCTCACCAGAGGGAAATAGCAATCAGCCCCAGCATTTT. Encoded protein: CASSPEGNSNQPQHF. The full variable domain, completed using reference TRBV18 and TRBJ1-5, is NAGVMQNPRHLVRRRGQEARLRCSPMKGHSHVYWYRQLPEEGLKFMVYLQKENIIDESGMPKERFSAEFPKEGPSILRIQQVVRGDSAAYFCASSPEGNSNQPQHFGDGTRLSIL.

V gene TRBV19 combines with J gene TRBJ1-1; the match to TRBD1 covers 9 bases. V shed 9 bases, J shed 0 bases, and the junction held 8 bases outside the gene matches. The CDR3 spans 15 residues. Germline assignment: CDR1 LNHDA and CDR2 SQIVND (reference sequence). For the CDR3, the DNA is TGTGCCAGCCGTTGGGACAGGGAGATGAACACTGAAGCTTTCTTT. This gives the protein CASRWDREMNTEAFF. The full variable domain, rest sourced from reference TRBV19 and TRBJ1-1, is DGGITQSPKYLFRKEGQNVTLSCEQNLNHDAMYWYRQDPGQGLRLIYYSQIVNDFQKGDIAEGYSVSREKKESFPLTVTSAQKNPTAFYLCASRWDREMNTEAFFGQGTRLTVV.

The chain carries TRBV28 and TRBJ1-1, with D possibly matching TRBD1 (6 bases). Trimming pared 6 bases from V and 1 base from J, leaving 15 bases between. This CDR3 has 15 amino acids. The V gene's germline CDR1 is MDHEN and CDR2 SYDVKM. The CDR3 sequence: CASRPQGGRNTEAFF. The CDR3 coding sequence is TGTGCCAGCAGGCCCCAAGGGGGGCGGAACACTGAAGCTTTCTTT.

Comments on this clone: One junction end disagrees with the germline gene, perhaps due to a read error. The chain uses TRBV29-1 and TRBJ2-7, with D unclear. Germline loops: CDR1 SQVTM, CDR2 ANQGSEA. The CDR3 has 11 residues. The CDR3 loop reads CSVQMAYKQYF. CDR3 bases: TGCAGCGTCCAAATGGCCTACAAGCAGTACTTC.

The chain has TRBV6-5 and TRBJ1-2, with a possible D match to TRBD1 (5 bases). The length of the CDR3 is 14 residues. The germline gives CDR1 MNHEY, CDR2 SVGAGI. Deletions cut 6 bases from V and 2 bases from J, with 13 bases between. CDR3 DNA: TGTGCCAGCAGCTACGACAGTAACAACTATGGCTACACCTTC. Protein sequence: CASSYDSNNYGYTF.

Regarding this clone: This could be a read error, since a much larger clone is one nucleotide away. Other DNA sequences within the sample encode an identical CDR3. V gene TRBV6-5 combines with J gene TRBJ2-1, with a weak D call TRBD2 (5 bases). Germline values: CDR1 MNHEY, CDR2 SVGAGI. The CDR3 extends over 14 amino acids. The chain's CDR3 is CASSISGSYNEQFF. The DNA of the CDR3 is TGTGCCAGCAGTATAAGCGGCTCCTACAATGAACAGTTCTTC.

This clone has just one count. One end of the junction fails to match germline, which may point to a read error. The chain couples TRBV7-9 to TRBJ1-5; 9 bases are a match to TRBD1. CDR3 length: 15 residues. Germline V gives CDR1 SEHNR, CDR2 FQNEAQ (reference sequence). For the CDR3, the DNA is TGTGCCAACAGCCCCATCGGACAGGGGCGCCAGCCCCAGCATTTT. Amino acid sequence: CANSPIGQGRQPQHF.

This clone has only a few counts. The V and J genes are TRBV19 and TRBJ2-2; D unresolved. This CDR3 spans 12 amino acids. Germline V gene data show CDR1 as LNHDA and CDR2 as SQIVND (reference sequence). The germline V and J ends were trimmed by 5 bases and 6 bases, with 7 bases remaining between them. The CDR3 nucleotides are TGTGCCAGTAGTCCTCTATCCGGGGAGCTGTTTTTT. As protein: CASSPLSGELFF.

The rearrangement joins TRBV14 to TRBJ2-4; no clear D gene. Trimming took off 5 bases at V and 0 bases at J, with 14 bases between the two ends. Germline V gives CDR1 SGHDN, CDR2 FVKESK. The CDR3 runs to 16 residues. The CDR3 DNA follows: TGTGCCAGCAGCTCGACCAACTCACTAGCCAAAAACATTCAGTACTTC. Translated: CASSSTNSLAKNIQYF.

To note about this clone: A clone one base away is much larger, so this may be a read error. Within the sample, other DNA sequences also encode this same CDR3. The genes are TRBV6-7 and TRBJ1-5, with D possibly being TRBD1 (5 bases). TRBV6-7 is an ORF, with its function uncertain. The CDR3 loop spans 15 amino acids. CDR3 bases: TGTGCCAGCAGCCAGGGAGACCCTAGCAATCAGCCCCAACATTTT. Residues: CASSQGDPSNQPQHF.

In regard to this clone: Other DNA variants within this sample encode the same CDR3. The V call is TRBV12-5, the J call TRBJ1-1; 8 bases line up with TRBD1. Germline lookup yields CDR1 LGHNT and CDR2 FRNRAP. CDR3 length: 15 residues. The V gene end was trimmed by 5 bases and the J gene end by 6 bases; junction bases not matched to a gene: 11. CDR3 loop: CASGAGQGGYAEAFF. The CDR3 DNA reads TGTGCTAGTGGTGCAGGACAGGGAGGATATGCTGAAGCTTTCTTT.

The chain uses TRBV29-1 and TRBJ1-2; TRBD1 matches 7 bases. CDR3 size: 12 residues. V gave up 7 bases and J gave up 4 bases; unmatched junction bases: 6. From germline, CDR1 is SQVTM and CDR2 ANQGSEA. The CDR3 DNA is TGCAGCGCCGACAGGGCTGCCTATGGCTACACCTTC. Translating gives CSADRAAYGYTF.

This chain connects TRBV7-2 to TRBJ2-3; no clear D. V lost 5 bases and J 2 bases, leaving 5 bases between the germline ends. Germline V gene data show CDR1 as SGHTA and CDR2 as FQGNSA. The CDR3 contains 12 residues. CDR3 nucleotide sequence: TGTGCCAGCAGCCCCTACACAGATACGCAGTATTTT. Its translation: CASSPYTDTQYF.

The chain joins TRBV14 to TRBJ1-2; 9 nucleotides match TRBD1. The V and J ends lost 0 bases and 4 bases, in that order; junction bases with no gene match: 6. CDR1 and CDR2 from the germline V gene are SGHDN and FVKESK. The CDR3 has 16 residues. This CDR3 reads CASSQEDRGVLYGYTF. In nucleotides, the CDR3 is TGTGCCAGCAGCCAAGAGGACAGGGGCGTCCTCTATGGCTACACCTTC.